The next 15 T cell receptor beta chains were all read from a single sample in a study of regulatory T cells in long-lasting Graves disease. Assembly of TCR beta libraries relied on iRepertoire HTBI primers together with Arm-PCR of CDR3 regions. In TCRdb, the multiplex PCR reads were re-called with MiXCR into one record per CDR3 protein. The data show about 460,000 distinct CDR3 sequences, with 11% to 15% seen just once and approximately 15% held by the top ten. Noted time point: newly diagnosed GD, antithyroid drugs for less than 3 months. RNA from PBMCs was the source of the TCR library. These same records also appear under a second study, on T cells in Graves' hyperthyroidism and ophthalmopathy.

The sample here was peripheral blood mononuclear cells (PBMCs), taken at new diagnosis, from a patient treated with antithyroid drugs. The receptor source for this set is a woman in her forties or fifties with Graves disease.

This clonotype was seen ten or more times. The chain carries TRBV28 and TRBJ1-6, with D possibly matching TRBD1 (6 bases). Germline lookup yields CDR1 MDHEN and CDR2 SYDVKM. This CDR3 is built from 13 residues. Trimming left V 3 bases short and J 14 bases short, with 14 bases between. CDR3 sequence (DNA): TGTGCCAGCAGTTTTGGGGGCCATTCGGCCCTCCACTTT. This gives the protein CASSFGGHSALHF.

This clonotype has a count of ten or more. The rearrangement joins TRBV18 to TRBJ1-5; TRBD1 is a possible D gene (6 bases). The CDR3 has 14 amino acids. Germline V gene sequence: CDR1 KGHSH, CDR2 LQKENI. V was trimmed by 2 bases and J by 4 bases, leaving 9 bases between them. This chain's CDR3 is CASSPGGENQPQHF. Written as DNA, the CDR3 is TGTGCCAGCTCACCAGGGGGCGAAAATCAGCCCCAGCATTTT.

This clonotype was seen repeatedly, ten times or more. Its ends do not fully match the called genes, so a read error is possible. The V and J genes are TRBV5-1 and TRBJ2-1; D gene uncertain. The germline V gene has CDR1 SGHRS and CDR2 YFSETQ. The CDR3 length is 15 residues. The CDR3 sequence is CASSPGGSSYNEQFF. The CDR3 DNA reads TGTGCCAGCAGCCCCGGCGGAAGTTCCTACAATGAGCAGTTCTTC. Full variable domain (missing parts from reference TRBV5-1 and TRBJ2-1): KAGVTQTPRYLIKTRGQQVTLSCSPISGHRSVSWYQQTPGQGLQFLFEYFSETQRNKGNFPGRFSGRQFSNSRSEMNVSTLELGDSALYLCASSPGGSSYNEQFFGPGTRLTVL.

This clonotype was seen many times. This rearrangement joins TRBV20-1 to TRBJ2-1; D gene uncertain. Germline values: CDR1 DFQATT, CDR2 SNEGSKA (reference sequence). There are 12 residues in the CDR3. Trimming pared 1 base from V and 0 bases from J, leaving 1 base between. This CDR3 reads CSARASYNEQFF. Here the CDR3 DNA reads TGCAGTGCTAGAGCCTCCTACAATGAGCAGTTCTTC.

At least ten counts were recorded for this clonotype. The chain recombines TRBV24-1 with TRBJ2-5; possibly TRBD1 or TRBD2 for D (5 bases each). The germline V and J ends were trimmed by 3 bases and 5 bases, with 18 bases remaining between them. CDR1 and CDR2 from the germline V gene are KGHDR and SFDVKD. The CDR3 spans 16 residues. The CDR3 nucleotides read TGTGCCACCAGTGATCCCCTGAGGGGCGCAATGGAGACCCAGTACTTC. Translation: CATSDPLRGAMETQYF.

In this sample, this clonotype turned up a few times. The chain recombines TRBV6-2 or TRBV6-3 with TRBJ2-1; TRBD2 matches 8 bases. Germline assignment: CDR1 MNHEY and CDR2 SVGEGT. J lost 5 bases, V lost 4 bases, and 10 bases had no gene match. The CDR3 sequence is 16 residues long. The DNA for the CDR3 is TGTGCCAGCAGTTTCATGAGGGTAGCGGGGAACAATGAGCAGTTCTTC. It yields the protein CASSFMRVAGNNEQFF.

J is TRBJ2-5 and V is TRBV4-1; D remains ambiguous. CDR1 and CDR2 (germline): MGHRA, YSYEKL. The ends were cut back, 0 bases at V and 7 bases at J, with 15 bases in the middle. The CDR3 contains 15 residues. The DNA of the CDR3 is TGCGCCAGCAGCCAAGAGGGTGGCAGTTTGGTGACCCAGTACTTC. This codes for CASSQEGGSLVTQYF.

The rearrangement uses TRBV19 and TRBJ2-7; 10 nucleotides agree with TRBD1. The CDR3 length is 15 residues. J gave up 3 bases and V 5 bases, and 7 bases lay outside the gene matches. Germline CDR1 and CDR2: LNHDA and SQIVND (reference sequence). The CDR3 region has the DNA TGTGCCAGTAGTCTCCGAGGGGACAGGGGCTACGAGCAGTACTTC. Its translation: CASSLRGDRGYEQYF.

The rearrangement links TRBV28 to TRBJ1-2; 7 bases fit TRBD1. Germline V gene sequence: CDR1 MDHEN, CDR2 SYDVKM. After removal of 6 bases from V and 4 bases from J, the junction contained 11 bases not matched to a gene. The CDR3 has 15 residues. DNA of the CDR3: TGTGCCAGCAGCCCTGACCCGGGACAGAGCTATGGCTACACCTTC. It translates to CASSPDPGQSYGYTF.

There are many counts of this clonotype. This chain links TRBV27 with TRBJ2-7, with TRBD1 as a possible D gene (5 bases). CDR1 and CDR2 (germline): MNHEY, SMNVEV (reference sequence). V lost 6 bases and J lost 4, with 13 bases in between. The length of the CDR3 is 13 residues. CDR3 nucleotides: TGTGCCAGCAGCACGACAGTGGGGTACGAGCAGTACTTC. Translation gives CASSTTVGYEQYF.

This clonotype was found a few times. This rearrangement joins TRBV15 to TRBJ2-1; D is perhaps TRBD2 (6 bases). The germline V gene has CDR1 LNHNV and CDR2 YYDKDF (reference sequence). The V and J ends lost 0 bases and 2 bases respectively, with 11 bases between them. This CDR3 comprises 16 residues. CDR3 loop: CATSRDSSGAYNEQFF. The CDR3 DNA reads TGTGCCACCAGCAGAGATAGTAGCGGAGCCTACAATGAGCAGTTCTTC.

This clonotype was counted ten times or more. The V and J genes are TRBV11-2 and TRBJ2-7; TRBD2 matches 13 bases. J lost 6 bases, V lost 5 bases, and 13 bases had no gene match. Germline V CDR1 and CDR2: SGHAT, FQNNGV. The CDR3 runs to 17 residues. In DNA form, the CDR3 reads TGTGCCAGCAGCCCTCCCCCTCGACTAGCGGGAGGTCCCGAGCAGTACTTC. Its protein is CASSPPPRLAGGPEQYF. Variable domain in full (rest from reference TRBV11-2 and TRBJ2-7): EAGVAQSPRYKIIEKRQSVAFWCNPISGHATLYWYQQILGQGPKLLIQFQNNGVVDDSQLPKDRFSAERLKGVDSTLKIQPAKLEDSAVYLCASSPPPRLAGGPEQYFGPGTRLTVT.

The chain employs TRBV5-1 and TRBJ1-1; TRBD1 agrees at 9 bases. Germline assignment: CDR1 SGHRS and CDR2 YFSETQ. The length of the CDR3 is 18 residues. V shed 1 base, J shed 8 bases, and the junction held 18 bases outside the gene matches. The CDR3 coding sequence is TGCGCCAGCAGCTTGAGGTTTTGGAGGTACAGGGGGCCTGGAGAAGCTTTCTTT. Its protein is CASSLRFWRYRGPGEAFF.

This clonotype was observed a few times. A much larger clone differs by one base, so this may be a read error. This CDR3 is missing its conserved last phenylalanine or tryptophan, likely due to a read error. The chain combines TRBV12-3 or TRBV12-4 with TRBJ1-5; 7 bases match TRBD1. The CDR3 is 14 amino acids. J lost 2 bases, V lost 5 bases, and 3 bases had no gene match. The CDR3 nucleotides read TGTGCCAGCAGTACTACAGGGGGCAATCAGCCCCAGCATCTT. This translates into CASSTTGGNQPQHL.

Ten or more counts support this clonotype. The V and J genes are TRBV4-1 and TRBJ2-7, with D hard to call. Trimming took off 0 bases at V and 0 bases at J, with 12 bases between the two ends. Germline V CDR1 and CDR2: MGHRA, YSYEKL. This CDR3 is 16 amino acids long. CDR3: CASSQEQAIASYEQYF. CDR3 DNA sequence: TGCGCCAGCAGCCAAGAACAAGCCATTGCCTCCTACGAGCAGTACTTC.